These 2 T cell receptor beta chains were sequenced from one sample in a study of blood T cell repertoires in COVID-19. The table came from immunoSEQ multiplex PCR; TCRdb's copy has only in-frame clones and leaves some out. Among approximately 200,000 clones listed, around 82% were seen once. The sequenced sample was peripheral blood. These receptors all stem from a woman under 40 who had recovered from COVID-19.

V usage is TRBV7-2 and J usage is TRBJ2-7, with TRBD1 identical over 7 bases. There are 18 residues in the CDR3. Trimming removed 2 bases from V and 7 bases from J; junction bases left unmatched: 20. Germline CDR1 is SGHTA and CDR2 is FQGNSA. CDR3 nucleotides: TGTGCCAGCAGCTTAATACGCTGGGACAGCCCTCCTTCGGGGGAGCAGTACTTC. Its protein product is CASSLIRWDSPPSGEQYF.

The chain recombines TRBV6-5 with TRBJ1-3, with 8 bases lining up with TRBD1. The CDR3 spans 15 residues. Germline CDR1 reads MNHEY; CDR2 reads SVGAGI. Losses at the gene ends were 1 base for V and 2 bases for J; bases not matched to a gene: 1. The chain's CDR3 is CASSYLQGAGNTIYF. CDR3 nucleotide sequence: TGTGCCAGCAGTTACTTACAGGGGGCTGGAAACACCATATATTTT.